This TCR beta chain was found in a study of PD-L1 blockade in urothelial cancer. On the study more broadly: Blood analysis was done at 3 weeks (second dose) and 6 weeks after treatment began.

Points from the study as a whole: The study found that durable-benefit patients expanded tumor-associated blood clones more at 3 weeks. Blood TCR clonality below the median before treatment was a predictor of better survival.

Details on this clone: Its matching antigen is unknown.

Repertoires were generated with immunoSEQ multiplex PCR, while TCRdb's copy carries only in-frame clones and drops some. Here the sample spans around 46,000 clones, roughly four fifths being singletons. The germline CDR1 and CDR2 sequences are MDHEN and SYDVKM. The J segment lost 6 bases and the V segment lost 3 bases, leaving 7 bases of the junction unmatched. The CDR3 has 16 amino acids. Regarding time point: peripheral blood 6 weeks after treatment start. The chain employs TRBV28 and TRBJ2-5; 13 bases match TRBD2. Sample: PBMCs, taken around atezolizumab (anti-PD-L1) treatment. The clonotype originates from a man aged 55 to 70 with urothelial cancer. The CDR3 spells CASSFTSGRALQTQYF. CDR3 DNA: TGTGCCAGCAGTTTTACTAGCGGGAGGGCCCTTCAGACCCAGTACTTC.